This paragraph covers one TCR beta chain sequence. Its target is unknown. This specimen belongs to a study of post-analysis software for immune sequencing data. Study-level findings and limits: Patients had higher frequencies than controls of a handful of TRBV segments, including TRBV5-6, TRBV5-1 and TRBV20-1.

J was trimmed by 5 bases and V by 2 bases; bases with no gene match: 3. CDR3 length equals 14 residues. Germline CDR1 reads KGHSH; CDR2 reads LQKENI. Unique molecular identifiers tagged the TCR beta cDNA libraries. TCRdb reprocessed the PCR reads with MiXCR, giving one entry per CDR3 protein. The sample holds about 500,000 distinct CDR3 sequences, roughly 46% seen once. The V call is TRBV18, the J call TRBJ2-1, with 7 nucleotides matching TRBD2. The TCR was taken from a girl aged 10-17 years with multiple sclerosis. Sequencing used blood. The CDR3 region is CASSPGTTDNEQFF. The CDR3 DNA reads TGTGCCAGCTCACCAGGGACTACCGACAATGAGCAGTTCTTC. The complete variable domain, with remaining parts taken from reference TRBV18 and TRBJ2-1, reads NAGVMQNPRHLVRRRGQEARLRCSPMKGHSHVYWYRQLPEEGLKFMVYLQKENIIDESGMPKERFSAEFPKEGPSILRIQQVVRGDSAAYFCASSPGTTDNEQFFGPGTRLTVL.